A selection of T cell receptor beta chains follows, all from one sample in a study of PD-L1 blockade in urothelial cancer. Repertoires were generated with immunoSEQ multiplex PCR, while TCRdb's copy carries only in-frame clones and drops some. The repertoire holds fewer than 60,000 clones, with around four fifths as singletons. Sequenced here: PBMCs, sampled around atezolizumab (anti-PD-L1) treatment. The receptors were sampled from a man aged 50-60 years with urothelial cancer. Each CDR3 is given with its conserved first and last residue. A D gene is named only where the DNA matches it firmly. Some rows have no size entry. The others give once, few or many, or a class for an expanded clone.

V	D	size	J	DNA	CDR3
TRBV7-6	-	-	TRBJ2-7	TGTGCCAGCAGCCTAGAACAGGGAACCTACGAGCAGTACTTC	CASSLEQGTYEQYF
TRBV9	TRBD2	once	TRBJ2-3	TGTGCCAGCAGCGTAGGGGGGGGAATTGCCACAGATACGCAGTATTTT	CASSVGGGIATDTQYF
TRBV9	-	-	TRBJ2-1	TGTGCCAGCAGCGTAGGTCCGGGGGGGCCCCCAGGGGGTGAGCAGTTCTTC	CASSVGPGGPPGGEQFF
TRBV6-1	-	-	TRBJ2-7	TGTGCCACCCGCGTGACAGATTACTACGAGCAGTACTTC	CATRVTDYYEQYF
TRBV19	-	-	TRBJ2-3	TGTGCCAGCAGAAACCCCGCCAACACAGATACGCAGTATTTT	CASRNPANTDTQYF
TRBV28	-	-	TRBJ2-4	TGTGCCAGCAGTGAAGCCGGAGACATTCAGTACTTC	CASSEAGDIQYF
TRBV15	TRBD1	-	TRBJ2-1	TGTGCCACCAGCAAAGGGACAGGGCACAATGAGCAGTTCTTC	CATSKGTGHNEQFF
TRBV27	-	-	TRBJ1-2	TGTGCCAGCACCGCGGGATATGGCTACACCTTC	CASTAGYGYTF
TRBV19	-	once	TRBJ2-1	TGTGCCAGTACAACCGAGGGGCGGGAAAGGGGTGAGCAGTTCTTC	CASTTEGRERGEQFF
TRBV6-5	TRBD2	-	TRBJ2-7	TGTGCCAGCAGTGCCGGGACTAGTCCCTCCTACGAGCAGTACTTC	CASSAGTSPSYEQYF
TRBV2	-	-	TRBJ2-7	TGTGCCAGCAGTGTAGACAATTTCTCCTACGAGCAGTACTTC	CASSVDNFSYEQYF
TRBV28	TRBD2	-	TRBJ2-1	TGTGCCAGCATCCGCTACGGACTAGCGGGAATCAATGAGCAGTTCTTC	CASIRYGLAGINEQFF
TRBV4-3	-	-	TRBJ2-7	TGCGCCAGCAGCCAGATGGAGGGGTACGAGCAGTACTTC	CASSQMEGYEQYF
TRBV27	TRBD1	once	TRBJ2-7	TGTGCCAGCAGTACGACAGGGCCCCGCTCCTACGAGCAGTACTTC	CASSTTGPRSYEQYF
TRBV19	TRBD1	-	TRBJ1-1	TGTGCCAGTAGTAGCCTTTGGACAGGGAGTTATACTGAAGCTTTCTTT	CASSSLWTGSYTEAFF
TRBV5-4	TRBD2	-	TRBJ2-3	TGTGCCACCACGAGCGGGGGGGTCACAGATACGCAGTATTTT	CATTSGGVTDTQYF
TRBV19	-	-	TRBJ1-4	TGTGCCAGTAGTATGGCTACTAATGAAAAACTGTTTTTT	CASSMATNEKLFF
TRBV7-2	-	-	TRBJ2-1	TGTGCCAGCAGCGGTGGAGTCGCGGGTCCCAATGAGCAGTTCTTC	CASSGGVAGPNEQFF
TRBV10-3	-	-	TRBJ1-4	TGTGCCATCGGAAGGCAGGGTAATGAAAAACTGTTTTTT	CAIGRQGNEKLFF
TRBV7-7	TRBD2	few	TRBJ2-1	TGTGCTAGCAGCACTTTAGCGGGGGCCAGGAGTGAGCAGTTCTTC	CASSTLAGARSEQFF
TRBV6-6	TRBD1	-	TRBJ1-4	TGTGCCAGCAGATATCCAGGGACAGGGGGGGAAAAACTGTTTTTT	CASRYPGTGGEKLFF
TRBV19	TRBD2	-	TRBJ2-5	TGTGCCAGTACTAGCGGGGGGGCCTTGGAGACCCAGTACTTC	CASTSGGALETQYF
TRBV7-2	TRBD2	-	TRBJ2-3	TGTGCCAGCAGCTTATACCAGCGGGGGGGAGAGAAAGATACGCAGTATTTT	CASSLYQRGGEKDTQYF
TRBV28	TRBD1	few	TRBJ1-5	TGTGCCAGCAGAGGGACAGGTTTCAATCAGCCCCAGCATTTT	CASRGTGFNQPQHF
TRBV15	-	-	TRBJ2-1	TGTGCCACCGAGAAGTATGGGGGCAGCATCAATGAGCAGTTCTTC	CATEKYGGSINEQFF
TRBV5-6	-	-	TRBJ1-6	TGTGCCAGCAGCTCGCTTTCTGACAGGCTGATTACAAATAATTCACCCCTCCACTTT	CASSSLSDRLITNNSPLHF
TRBV5-6	-	-	TRBJ2-1	TGTGCCAGCAGTCATAAAGGGGAGGGGGGCAATGAGCAGTTCTTC	CASSHKGEGGNEQFF
TRBV4-3	-	-	TRBJ2-1	TGCGCCAGCAGCCAAGGTACAGGGAGCGATGAGCAGTTCTTC	CASSQGTGSDEQFF
TRBV6-1	-	-	TRBJ1-2	TGTGCCAGCAGTGAAGTAGTCTATGGCTACACCTTC	CASSEVVYGYTF
TRBV29-1	-	few	TRBJ2-1	TGCAGCGTCCGGGGGAGGGGGACAATCGATGAGCAGTTCTTC	CSVRGRGTIDEQFF
TRBV19	TRBD2	-	TRBJ2-5	TGTGCCAGTAGCTCTAGCGGGGCCCGAGAGACCCAGTACTTC	CASSSSGARETQYF
TRBV2	-	once	TRBJ1-1	TGTGCCAGCGGTGGGCGCGATGGAGGCACTGAAGCTTTCTTT	CASGGRDGGTEAFF
TRBV28	TRBD1	-	TRBJ1-2	TGTGCCAGCAGAACGGACAGGTCACTCGGCTATGGCTACACCTTC	CASRTDRSLGYGYTF
TRBV23-1	-	-	TRBJ2-5	TGCGCCAGCAGTCAAAAGGGGAAGGATCAAGAGACCCAGTACTTC	CASSQKGKDQETQYF
TRBV6-6	-	-	TRBJ1-5	TGTGCCAGCAGTTACACCGACAATAGCAATCAGCCCCAGCATTTT	CASSYTDNSNQPQHF
TRBV7-6	-	-	TRBJ2-1	TGTGCCAGCAGCTTAACCGGTACCTACAATGAGCAGTTCTTC	CASSLTGTYNEQFF
TRBV6-6	-	-	TRBJ1-1	TGTGCCAGCAAGGTCAGGGGAGTAGAAACTGAAGCTTTCTTT	CASKVRGVETEAFF